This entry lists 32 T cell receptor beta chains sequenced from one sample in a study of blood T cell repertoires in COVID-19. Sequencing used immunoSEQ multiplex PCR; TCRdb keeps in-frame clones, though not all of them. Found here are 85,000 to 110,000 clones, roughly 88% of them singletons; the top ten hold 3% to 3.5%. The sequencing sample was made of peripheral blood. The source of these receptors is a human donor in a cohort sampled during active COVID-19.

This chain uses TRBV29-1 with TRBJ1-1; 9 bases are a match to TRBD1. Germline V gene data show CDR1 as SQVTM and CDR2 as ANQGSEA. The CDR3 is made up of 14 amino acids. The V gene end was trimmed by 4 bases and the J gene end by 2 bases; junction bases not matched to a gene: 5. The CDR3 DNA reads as TGCAGCGTTGGGTACACAGGGGGCAACACTGAAGCTTTCTTT. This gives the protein CSVGYTGGNTEAFF.

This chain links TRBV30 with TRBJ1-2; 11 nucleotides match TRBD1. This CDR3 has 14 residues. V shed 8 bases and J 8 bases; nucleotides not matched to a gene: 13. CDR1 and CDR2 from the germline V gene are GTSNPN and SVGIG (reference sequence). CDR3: CASGTEGQGDGYTF. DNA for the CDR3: TGTGCCAGCGGAACGGAGGGACAGGGGGACGGCTACACCTTC. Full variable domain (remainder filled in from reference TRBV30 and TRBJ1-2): SQTIHQWPATLVQPVGSPLSLECTVEGTSNPNLYWYRQAAGRGLQLLFYSVGIGQISSEVPQNLSASRPQDRQFILSSKKLLLSDSGFYLCASGTEGQGDGYTFGSGTRLTVV.

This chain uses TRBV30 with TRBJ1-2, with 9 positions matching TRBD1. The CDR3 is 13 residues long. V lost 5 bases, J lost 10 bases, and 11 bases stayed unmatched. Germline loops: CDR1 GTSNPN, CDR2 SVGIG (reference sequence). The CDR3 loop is CAWGQGMDLFYTF. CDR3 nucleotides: TGTGCCTGGGGACAGGGGATGGACCTTTTCTACACCTTC. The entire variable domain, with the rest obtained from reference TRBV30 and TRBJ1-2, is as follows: SQTIHQWPATLVQPVGSPLSLECTVEGTSNPNLYWYRQAAGRGLQLLFYSVGIGQISSEVPQNLSASRPQDRQFILSSKKLLLSDSGFYLCAWGQGMDLFYTFGSGTRLTVV.

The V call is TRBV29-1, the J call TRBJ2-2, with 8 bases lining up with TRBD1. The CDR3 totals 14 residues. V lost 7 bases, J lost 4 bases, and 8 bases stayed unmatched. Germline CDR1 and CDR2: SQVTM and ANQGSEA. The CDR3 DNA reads TGCAGCGGACGGGACAGGCGAGGCACCGGGGAGCTGTTTTTT. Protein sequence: CSGRDRRGTGELFF.

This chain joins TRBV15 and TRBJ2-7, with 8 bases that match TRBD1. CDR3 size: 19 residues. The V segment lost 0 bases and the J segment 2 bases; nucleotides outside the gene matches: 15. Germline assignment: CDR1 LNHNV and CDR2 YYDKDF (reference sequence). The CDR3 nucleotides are TGTGCCACCAGCAGAGATGCTTCCGTCAGGGGGCGTTTCGCCTACGAGCAGTACTTC. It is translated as CATSRDASVRGRFAYEQYF.

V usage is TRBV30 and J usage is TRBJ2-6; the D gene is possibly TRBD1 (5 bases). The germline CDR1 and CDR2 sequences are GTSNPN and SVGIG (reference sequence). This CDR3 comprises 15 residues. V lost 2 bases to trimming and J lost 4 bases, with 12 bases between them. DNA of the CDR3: TGTGCCTGGAGTAATCCGTGGACAGGGGCCAACGTCCTGACTTTC. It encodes CAWSNPWTGANVLTF.

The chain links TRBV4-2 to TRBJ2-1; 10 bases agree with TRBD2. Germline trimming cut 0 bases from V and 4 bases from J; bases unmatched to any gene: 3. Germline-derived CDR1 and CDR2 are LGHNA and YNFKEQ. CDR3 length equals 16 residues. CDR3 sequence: CASSQDSSGGYNEQFF. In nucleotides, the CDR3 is TGTGCCAGCAGCCAAGATAGTAGCGGGGGGTACAATGAGCAGTTCTTC.

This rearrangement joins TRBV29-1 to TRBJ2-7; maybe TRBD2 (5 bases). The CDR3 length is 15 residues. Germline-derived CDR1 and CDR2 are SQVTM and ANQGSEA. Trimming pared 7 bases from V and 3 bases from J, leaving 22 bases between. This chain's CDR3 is CSALPDAPAGYEQYF. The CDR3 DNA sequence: TGCAGCGCCCTACCGGACGCCCCCGCGGGCTACGAGCAGTACTTC.

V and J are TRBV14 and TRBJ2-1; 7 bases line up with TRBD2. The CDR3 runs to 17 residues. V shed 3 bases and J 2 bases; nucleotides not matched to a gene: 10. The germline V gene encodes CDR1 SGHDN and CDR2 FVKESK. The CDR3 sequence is CASSQDPGLTTYNEQFF. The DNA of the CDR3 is TGTGCCAGCAGCCAGGACCCGGGACTAACAACCTACAATGAGCAGTTCTTC. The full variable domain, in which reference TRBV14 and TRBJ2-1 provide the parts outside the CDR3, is EAGVTQFPSHSVIEKGQTVTLRCDPISGHDNLYWYRRVMGKEIKFLLHFVKESKQDESGMPNNRFLAERTGGTYSTLKVQPAELEDSGVYFCASSQDPGLTTYNEQFFGPGTRLTVL.

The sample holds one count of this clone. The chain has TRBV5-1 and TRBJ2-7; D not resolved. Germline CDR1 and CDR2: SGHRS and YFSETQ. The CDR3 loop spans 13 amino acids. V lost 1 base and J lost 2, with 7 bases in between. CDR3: CASSLLPAYEQYF. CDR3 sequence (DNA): TGCGCCAGCAGCTTGCTCCCAGCCTACGAGCAGTACTTC.

This CDR3 reads CASSYFGGGYEQYF. CDR3 DNA: TGTGCCAGCAGTTACTTTGGGGGCGGCTACGAGCAGTACTTC. The chain links TRBV6-2 or TRBV6-3 to TRBJ2-7; TRBD1 is a possible D gene (6 bases). The CDR3 has 14 amino acids. Germline CDR1 is MNHEY and CDR2 is SVGEGT. Deletions cut 1 base from V and 3 bases from J, with 10 bases between.

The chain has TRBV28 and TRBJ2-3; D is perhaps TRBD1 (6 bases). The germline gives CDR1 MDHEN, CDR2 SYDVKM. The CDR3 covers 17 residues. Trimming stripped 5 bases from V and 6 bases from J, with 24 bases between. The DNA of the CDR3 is TGTGCCAGCAGTCAGACCCCCGGGACAACAACGGGGGATACGCAGTATTTT. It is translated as CASSQTPGTTTGDTQYF.

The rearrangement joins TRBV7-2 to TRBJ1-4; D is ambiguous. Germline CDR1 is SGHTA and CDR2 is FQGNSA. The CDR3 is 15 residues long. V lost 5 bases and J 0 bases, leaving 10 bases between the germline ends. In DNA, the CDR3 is TGTGCCAGCAGCGGGAGCCCGGCAACTAATGAAAAACTGTTTTTT. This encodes CASSGSPATNEKLFF.

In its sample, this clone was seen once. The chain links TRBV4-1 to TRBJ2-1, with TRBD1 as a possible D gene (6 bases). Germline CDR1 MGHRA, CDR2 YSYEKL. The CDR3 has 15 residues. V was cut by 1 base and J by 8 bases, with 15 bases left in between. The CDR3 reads CASSQAGTHRDEQFF. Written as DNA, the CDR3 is TGCGCCAGCAGCCAAGCGGGAACCCACAGGGATGAGCAGTTCTTC.

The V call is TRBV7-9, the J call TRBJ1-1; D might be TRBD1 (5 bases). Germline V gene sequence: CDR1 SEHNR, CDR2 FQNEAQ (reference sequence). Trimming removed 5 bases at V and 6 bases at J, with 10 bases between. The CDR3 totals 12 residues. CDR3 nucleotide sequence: TGTGCCAGCAGCCTCGGGGGGGCTGAAGCTTTCTTT. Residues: CASSLGGAEAFF. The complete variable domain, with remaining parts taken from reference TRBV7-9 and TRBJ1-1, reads DTGVSQNPRHKITKRGQNVTFRCDPISEHNRLYWYRQTLGQGPEFLTYFQNEAQLEKSRLLSDRFSAERPKGSFSTLEIQRTEQGDSAMYLCASSLGGAEAFFGQGTRLTVV.

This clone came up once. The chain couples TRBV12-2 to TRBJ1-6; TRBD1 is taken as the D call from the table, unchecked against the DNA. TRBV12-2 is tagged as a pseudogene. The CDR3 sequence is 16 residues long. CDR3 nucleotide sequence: TGTGCAAGTCGCTATCAATCCGGGACAGGGCTATCCCCCCTCCACTTT. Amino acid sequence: CASRYQSGTGLSPLHF.

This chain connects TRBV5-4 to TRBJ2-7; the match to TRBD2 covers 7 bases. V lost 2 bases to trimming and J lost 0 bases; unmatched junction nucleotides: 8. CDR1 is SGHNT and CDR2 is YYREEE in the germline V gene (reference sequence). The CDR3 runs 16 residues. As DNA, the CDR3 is TGTGCCAGCAGCTTCGATCCAGCGGGGAGCTCCTACGAGCAGTACTTC. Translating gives CASSFDPAGSSYEQYF.

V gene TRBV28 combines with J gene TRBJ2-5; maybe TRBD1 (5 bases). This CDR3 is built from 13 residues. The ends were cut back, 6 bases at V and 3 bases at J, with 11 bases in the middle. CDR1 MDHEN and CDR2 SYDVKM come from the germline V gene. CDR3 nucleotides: TGTGCCAGCAGACCTACAGGAAAAGAGACCCAGTACTTC. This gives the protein CASRPTGKETQYF.

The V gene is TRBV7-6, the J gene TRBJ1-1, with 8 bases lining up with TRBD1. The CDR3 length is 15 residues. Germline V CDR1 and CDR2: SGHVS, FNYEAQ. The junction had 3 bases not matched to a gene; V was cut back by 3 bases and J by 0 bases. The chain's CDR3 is CASSLATGVNTEAFF. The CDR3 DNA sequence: TGTGCCAGCAGCTTGGCGACAGGGGTGAACACTGAAGCTTTCTTT. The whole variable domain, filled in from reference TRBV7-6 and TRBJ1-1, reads GAGVSQSPRYKVTKRGQDVALRCDPISGHVSLYWYRQALGQGPEFLTYFNYEAQQDKSGLPNDRFSAERPEGSISTLTIQRTEQRDSAMYRCASSLATGVNTEAFFGQGTRLTVV.

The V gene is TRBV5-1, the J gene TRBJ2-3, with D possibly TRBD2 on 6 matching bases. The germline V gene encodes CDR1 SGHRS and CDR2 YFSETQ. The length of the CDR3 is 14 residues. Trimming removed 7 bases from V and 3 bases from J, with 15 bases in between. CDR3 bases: TGCGCCAGCCGAGGAATCGGGAGTACAGATACGCAGTATTTT. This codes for CASRGIGSTDTQYF.

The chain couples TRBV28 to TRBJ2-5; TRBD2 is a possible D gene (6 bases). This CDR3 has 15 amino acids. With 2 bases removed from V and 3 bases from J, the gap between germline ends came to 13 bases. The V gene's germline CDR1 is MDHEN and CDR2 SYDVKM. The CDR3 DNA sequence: TGTGCCAGCAGTTTAGCGGGGCCCCAGGAAGAGACCCAGTACTTC. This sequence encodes CASSLAGPQEETQYF.

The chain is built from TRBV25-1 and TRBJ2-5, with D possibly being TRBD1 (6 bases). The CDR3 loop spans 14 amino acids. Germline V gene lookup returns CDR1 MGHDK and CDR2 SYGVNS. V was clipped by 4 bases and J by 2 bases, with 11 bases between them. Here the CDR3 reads CASSALRGQETQYF. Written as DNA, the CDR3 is TGTGCCAGCAGTGCGCTCAGGGGACAAGAGACCCAGTACTTC.

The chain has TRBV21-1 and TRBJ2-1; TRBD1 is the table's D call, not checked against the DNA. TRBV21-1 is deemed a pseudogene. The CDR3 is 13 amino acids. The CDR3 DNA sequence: TGTGCCAGCAGCAAAGTTCTTAGGGGTGAGCAGTTCTTC. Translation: CASSKVLRGEQFF.

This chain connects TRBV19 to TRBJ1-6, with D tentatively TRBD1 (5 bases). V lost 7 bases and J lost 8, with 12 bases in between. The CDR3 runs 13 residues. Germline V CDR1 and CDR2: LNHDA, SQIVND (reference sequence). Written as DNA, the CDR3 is TGTGCCAGTACCAGAGGCAGGGATTCACCCCTCCACTTT. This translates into CASTRGRDSPLHF.

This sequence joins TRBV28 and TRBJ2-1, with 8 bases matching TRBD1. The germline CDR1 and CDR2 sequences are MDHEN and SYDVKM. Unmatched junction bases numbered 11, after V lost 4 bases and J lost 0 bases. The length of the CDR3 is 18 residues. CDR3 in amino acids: CASSSPGGYGFSYNEQFF. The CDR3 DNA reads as TGTGCCAGCAGTTCTCCAGGGGGCTATGGGTTCTCCTACAATGAGCAGTTCTTC.

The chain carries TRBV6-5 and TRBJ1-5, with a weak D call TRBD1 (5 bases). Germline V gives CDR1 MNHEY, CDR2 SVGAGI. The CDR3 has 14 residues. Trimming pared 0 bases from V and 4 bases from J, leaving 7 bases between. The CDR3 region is CASSYSRQNQPQHF. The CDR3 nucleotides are TGTGCCAGCAGTTACTCAAGACAGAATCAGCCCCAGCATTTT.

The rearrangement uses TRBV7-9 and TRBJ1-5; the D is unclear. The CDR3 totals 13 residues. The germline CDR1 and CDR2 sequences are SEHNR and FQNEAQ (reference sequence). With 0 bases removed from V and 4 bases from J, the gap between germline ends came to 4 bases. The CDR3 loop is CASSLAVNQPQHF. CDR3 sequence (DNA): TGTGCCAGCAGCTTAGCCGTTAATCAGCCCCAGCATTTT.

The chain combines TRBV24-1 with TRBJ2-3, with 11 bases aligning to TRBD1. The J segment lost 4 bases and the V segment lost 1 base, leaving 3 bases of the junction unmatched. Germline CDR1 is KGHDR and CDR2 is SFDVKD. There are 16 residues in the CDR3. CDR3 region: CATSDFEGQGADTQYF. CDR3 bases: TGTGCCACCAGTGATTTCGAGGGACAGGGGGCAGATACGCAGTATTTT.

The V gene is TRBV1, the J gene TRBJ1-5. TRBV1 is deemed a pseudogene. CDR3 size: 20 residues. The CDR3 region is CTSSQDNPPRAGEGNQPQHF. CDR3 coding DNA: TGCACCAGCAGCCAAGATAACCCCCCTAGGGCGGGAGAAGGCAATCAGCCCCAGCATTTT.

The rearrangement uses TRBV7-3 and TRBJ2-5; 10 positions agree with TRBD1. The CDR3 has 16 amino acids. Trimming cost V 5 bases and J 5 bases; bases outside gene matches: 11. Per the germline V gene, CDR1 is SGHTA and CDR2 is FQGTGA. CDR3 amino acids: CASSVGTGATGETQYF. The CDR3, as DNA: TGTGCCAGCAGCGTGGGGACAGGGGCGACGGGGGAGACCCAGTACTTC.

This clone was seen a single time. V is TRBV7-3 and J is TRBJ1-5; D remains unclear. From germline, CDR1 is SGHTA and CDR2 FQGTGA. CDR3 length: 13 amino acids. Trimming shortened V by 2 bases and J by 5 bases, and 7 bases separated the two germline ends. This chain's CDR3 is CASSLAAHQPQHF. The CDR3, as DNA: TGTGCCAGCAGCTTAGCGGCCCATCAGCCCCAGCATTTT.

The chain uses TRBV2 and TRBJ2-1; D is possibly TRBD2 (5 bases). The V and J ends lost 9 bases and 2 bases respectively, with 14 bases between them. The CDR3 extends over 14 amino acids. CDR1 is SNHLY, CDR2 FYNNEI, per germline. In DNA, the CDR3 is TGTGCCAGTCGTGATGGTAGCGCCTACAATGAGCAGTTCTTC. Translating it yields CASRDGSAYNEQFF.